This is a list of T cell receptor beta chains from one sample in a study of T cell changes during pregnancy in multiple sclerosis. Produced via immunoSEQ multiplex PCR; TCRdb's table is partial and in-frame only. The sample yields about 26,000 clones, 80% to 90% seen once. The sequences come from CD8+ T cells from peripheral blood mononuclear cells, collected in the second trimester of pregnancy. These receptors were collected from a female donor with multiple sclerosis, enrolled in a pregnancy study. Both conserved end residues are part of each CDR3. Each record gives: D gene, J gene, V gene, CDR3 protein, CDR3 DNA. The D gene is left open where the match is weak.

D: TRBD1; J: TRBJ1-1; V: TRBV10-3; CDR3: CAISESRRGPMNTEAFF; DNA: TGTGCCATCAGTGAGTCGAGGAGGGGGCCTATGAACACTGAAGCTTTCTTT
D: -; J: TRBJ2-5; V: TRBV5-1; CDR3: CASGFTTGTETQYF; DNA: TGCGCCAGCGGTTTTACAACAGGGACCGAGACCCAGTACTTC
D: -; J: TRBJ2-2; V: TRBV27; CDR3: CASSLGSVGELFF; DNA: TGTGCCAGCAGTTTAGGGAGTGTCGGGGAGCTGTTTTTT
D: -; J: TRBJ2-7; V: TRBV21-1; CDR3: CASRWGGRASYEQYF; DNA: TGTGCCAGCAGGTGGGGGGGGCGGGCCTCCTACGAGCAGTACTTC
D: TRBD2; J: TRBJ2-3; V: TRBV5-1; CDR3: CASSSRRAGDPTDTQYF; DNA: TGCGCCAGCAGCTCGCGACGCGCGGGAGACCCCACAGATACGCAGTATTTT
D: -; J: TRBJ2-7; V: TRBV10-3; CDR3: CAISEILSSYEQYF; DNA: TGTGCCATCAGTGAGATCCTGAGCTCCTACGAGCAGTACTTC
D: -; J: TRBJ1-2; V: TRBV6-6; CDR3: CANSRGGTEDGYTF; DNA: TGTGCCAACTCAAGGGGGGGTACGGAGGATGGCTACACCTTC
D: -; J: TRBJ2-7; V: TRBV7-9; CDR3: CASSRPGTVSYEQYF; DNA: TGTGCCAGCAGCCGACCCGGGACTGTTTCCTACGAGCAGTACTTC
D: -; J: TRBJ1-4; V: TRBV15; CDR3: CATSRDLKGGLFF; DNA: TGTGCCACCAGCAGAGATCTGAAAGGCGGACTGTTTTTT
D: TRBD1; J: TRBJ2-3; V: TRBV6-6; CDR3: CASSTSSQGLPDTQYF; DNA: TGTGCCAGCAGTACCTCCTCACAGGGGTTGCCAGATACGCAGTATTTT
D: TRBD2; J: TRBJ2-1; V: TRBV7-2; CDR3: CASSLTSGRMNEQFF; DNA: TGTGCCAGCAGCTTGACTAGCGGGAGAATGAATGAGCAGTTCTTC
D: -; J: TRBJ2-3; V: TRBV6-1; CDR3: CASDKSAEDTQYF; DNA: TGTGCCAGCGATAAGTCGGCGGAGGATACGCAGTATTTT
D: -; J: TRBJ1-2; V: TRBV2; CDR3: CASLGAYYGYTF; DNA: TGTGCCAGCCTAGGGGCTTACTATGGCTACACCTTC
D: -; J: TRBJ1-5; V: TRBV28; CDR3: CASTFEGGRQPQHF; DNA: TGTGCCAGCACTTTCGAGGGGGGGCGTCAGCCCCAGCATTTT
D: -; J: TRBJ2-1; V: TRBV19; CDR3: CASSIGGAPYNEQFF; DNA: TGTGCCAGTAGTATTGGGGGGGCCCCCTACAATGAGCAGTTCTTC
D: TRBD2; J: TRBJ2-7; V: TRBV28; CDR3: CASRLAGGPDEQYF; DNA: TGTGCCAGCAGATTAGCGGGAGGGCCGGACGAGCAGTACTTC